The 24 T cell receptor beta chains below were found in one sample sequenced in a study of response to subunit inactivated influenza vaccine. TCRdb reprocessed the RT-PCR reads via MiXCR and lists one record per CDR3 protein. The sample has about 540,000 distinct CDR3 sequences; 20% to 25% are singletons. The data also belong to a second study, concerning T cells expressing NK-cell markers. Turning to that study: For TCR beta, cDNA was produced by 5'RACE template switching with UMIs.

The sample consisted of CD4+ T cells sorted from PBMCs, taken roughly 13 days after vaccination. The receptor set was obtained from a man between 50 and 59 years old who received an inactivated influenza vaccine.

This clonotype was seen more than once but under ten times. The CDR3 DNA reads as TGTGCCAGCAGCTTATCCTTTCTAGCGGGAAGGGAGACCCAGTACTTC. Translating it yields CASSLSFLAGRETQYF. V and J are TRBV7-9 and TRBJ2-5, with 9 bases fitting TRBD2. V shed 2 bases, J shed 5 bases, and the junction held 9 bases outside the gene matches. The CDR3 loop spans 16 amino acids. Per germline, CDR1 SEHNR and CDR2 FQNEAQ (reference sequence).

This sequence joins TRBV19 and TRBJ2-1; 7 bases fit TRBD2. Germline V gives CDR1 LNHDA, CDR2 SQIVND (reference sequence). This CDR3 has 16 amino acids. Germline trimming cut 4 bases from V and 7 bases from J; bases unmatched to any gene: 13. The CDR3 coding sequence is TGTGCCAGTAGTAGACCGCTGGCGGGAGATTTTAATGAGCAGTTCTTC. Encoded protein: CASSRPLAGDFNEQFF.

V is TRBV3-1 and J is TRBJ1-2; 9 positions agree with TRBD1. The V segment lost 6 bases and the J segment 8 bases; nucleotides outside the gene matches: 4. Per the germline V gene, CDR1 is LGHDT and CDR2 is YNNKEL (reference sequence). This CDR3 region has 12 residues. CDR3 amino acids: CASRETGGGYTF. Written as DNA, the CDR3 is TGTGCCAGCAGGGAGACAGGGGGGGGCTACACCTTC.

There are a few counts of this clonotype. The V gene is TRBV24-1, the J gene TRBJ2-7; 8 bases agree with TRBD1. The V and J ends lost 1 base and 2 bases, in that order; junction bases with no gene match: 3. Germline V gene data show CDR1 as KGHDR and CDR2 as SFDVKD. The CDR3 is made up of 15 amino acids. The CDR3 bases are TGTGCCACCAGTGATTTAGGACAGGGACCCTACGAGCAGTACTTC. Encoded protein: CATSDLGQGPYEQYF.

V and J are TRBV12-3 or TRBV12-4 and TRBJ1-1, with D maybe TRBD1 (6 bases). V gave up 7 bases and J gave up 2 bases, with 11 bases separating them. The CDR3 contains 13 residues. The CDR3 DNA is TGTGCCAGCACCCAGGGGATAAACACTGAAGCTTTCTTT. Translating it yields CASTQGINTEAFF.

This clonotype showed up just a few times. The gene calls are TRBV10-3 and TRBJ2-7; D is ambiguous. In germline, CDR1 is ENHRY, CDR2 SYGVKD. V lost 3 bases and J 2 bases, leaving 17 bases between the germline ends. This CDR3 region has 16 residues. In nucleotides, the CDR3 is TGTGCCATCAGTGATGGGCCTCCTGTAGGAGCCTACGAGCAGTACTTC. It encodes CAISDGPPVGAYEQYF.

The V call is TRBV29-1, the J call TRBJ1-1; D is ambiguous. The CDR3 consists of 14 residues. Trimming removed 3 bases at V and 3 bases at J, with 14 bases between. Germline CDR1 and CDR2: SQVTM and ANQGSEA. CDR3 DNA: TGCAGCGTTGATCCGGGGTATGCGTACACTGAAGCTTTCTTT. Encoded protein: CSVDPGYAYTEAFF.

This clonotype was detected only a few times. This chain connects TRBV19 to TRBJ1-1; 7 bases align to TRBD1. The CDR3 runs 15 residues. Unmatched junction bases numbered 5, after V lost 3 bases and J lost 1 base. Looked up from germline, CDR1 is LNHDA and CDR2 is SQIVND (reference sequence). Here the CDR3 DNA reads TGTGCCAGTAGTATCTCCGGGACAGAGAACACTGAAGCTTTCTTT. Amino acids: CASSISGTENTEAFF.

DNA of the CDR3: TGTGCCAGCAGCGTAGGGTTGAATGAGCAGTTCTTC. Translated, it gives CASSVGLNEQFF. The chain couples TRBV9 to TRBJ2-1; no clear D gene. Trimming stripped 0 bases from V and 7 bases from J, with 5 bases between. CDR1 and CDR2 (germline): SGDLS, YYNGEE. This CDR3 has 12 amino acids.

The genes are TRBV28 and TRBJ2-1, with TRBD2 matching 9 bases. The ends lost 7 bases at V and 0 bases at J; junction bases unmatched: 4. The CDR3 totals 15 residues. Germline CDR1 MDHEN, CDR2 SYDVKM. CDR3 coding DNA: TGTGCCAGCATTAATAGCGGGAGCTCCTACAATGAGCAGTTCTTC. Encoded protein: CASINSGSSYNEQFF. The whole variable domain, filled in from reference TRBV28 and TRBJ2-1, reads DVKVTQSSRYLVKRTGEKVFLECVQDMDHENMFWYRQDPGLGLRLIYFSYDVKMKEKGDIPEGYSVSREKKERFSLILESASTNQTSMYLCASINSGSSYNEQFFGPGTRLTVL.

The rearrangement uses TRBV12-3 or TRBV12-4 and TRBJ1-6; 8 nucleotides line up with TRBD1. This CDR3 is built from 14 residues. The V gene end was trimmed by 6 bases and the J gene end by 10 bases; junction bases not matched to a gene: 8. The CDR3 is CASSRTGGGSPLHF. In DNA, the CDR3 is TGTGCCAGCAGCCGAACAGGGGGTGGCTCACCCCTCCACTTT.

The chain joins TRBV12-3 or TRBV12-4 to TRBJ2-3; D is ambiguous. Trimming took off 5 bases at V and 0 bases at J, with 12 bases between the two ends. The CDR3 spans 15 residues. The CDR3 loop is CASSHGTVSTDTQYF. The CDR3, as DNA: TGTGCCAGCAGTCATGGAACGGTTAGCACAGATACGCAGTATTTT.

This clonotype has a count of ten or more. The chain has TRBV12-3 or TRBV12-4 and TRBJ2-2; D gene unclear. CDR3 size: 15 residues. V gave up 3 bases and J gave up 5 bases, with 13 bases separating them. This CDR3 is CASSFGTPPTGELFF. CDR3 nucleotides: TGTGCCAGCAGTTTTGGCACCCCGCCGACCGGGGAGCTGTTTTTT.

This clonotype was seen more than once but under ten times. The rearrangement uses TRBV9 and TRBJ2-2, with 7 bases fitting TRBD2. The CDR3 sequence is 16 residues long. CDR1 is SGDLS and CDR2 is YYNGEE in the germline V gene. The V and J ends lost 4 bases and 0 bases, in that order; junction bases with no gene match: 6. The CDR3 sequence: CASSLTGTTNTGELFF. In DNA form, the CDR3 reads TGTGCCAGCAGCTTAACCGGGACTACGAACACCGGGGAGCTGTTTTTT.

The chain has TRBV28 and TRBJ2-7; D remains unclear. With 5 bases removed from V and 3 bases from J, the gap between germline ends came to 14 bases. The germline V gene has CDR1 MDHEN and CDR2 SYDVKM. The CDR3 spans 14 residues. The CDR3 DNA is TGTGCCAGCAGTCCCTCTAGGAGCAGCTACGAGCAGTACTTC. Translation gives CASSPSRSSYEQYF.

The chain is built from TRBV5-5 and TRBJ2-2; D is uncertain. V lost 3 bases and J lost 5, with 17 bases in between. From germline, CDR1 is SGHKS and CDR2 YYEKEE (reference sequence). CDR3 length: 16 amino acids. The CDR3 nucleotides read TGTGCCAGCAGCTCTCCGGAGTGGGTTATGACCGGGGAGCTGTTTTTT. Its translation is CASSSPEWVMTGELFF.

Ten or more counts support this clonotype. The rearrangement links TRBV24-1 to TRBJ2-1; D might be TRBD2 (6 bases). Germline V lookup: CDR1 KGHDR, CDR2 SFDVKD. V was clipped by 5 bases and J by 5 bases, with 12 bases between them. The CDR3 contains 14 residues. The CDR3 spells CATSGRRDDNEQFF. The CDR3 nucleotides read TGTGCCACCAGTGGTCGGAGGGACGACAATGAGCAGTTCTTC.

Only a few counts were recorded for this clonotype. J is TRBJ1-5 and V is TRBV20-1; D perhaps matches TRBD1 (6 bases). With 3 bases removed from V and 11 bases from J, the gap between germline ends came to 17 bases. Germline values: CDR1 DFQATT, CDR2 SNEGSKA (reference sequence). The CDR3 contains 13 residues. The DNA of the CDR3 is TGCAGTGCTAGTATCGGGGGCCTAGAGGCCCAGCATTTT. It is translated as CSASIGGLEAQHF.

V is TRBV20-1 and J is TRBJ2-5; the D is unclear. The germline CDR1 and CDR2 sequences are DFQATT and SNEGSKA (reference sequence). The CDR3 contains 15 residues. Trimming removed 0 bases from V and 1 base from J, with 12 bases in between. The CDR3 nucleotides are TGCAGTGCTAGAGATGTGGTTTCTAGCCAAGAGACCCAGTACTTC. It is translated as CSARDVVSSQETQYF.

This clonotype has just a few counts. V usage is TRBV7-2 and J usage is TRBJ1-5; no firm D call. There are 15 residues in the CDR3. CDR1 is SGHTA and CDR2 is FQGNSA in the germline V gene. V gave up 0 bases and J gave up 0 bases, with 6 bases separating them. The CDR3 region is CASSLAWVSNQPQHF. CDR3 in DNA: TGTGCCAGCAGCTTAGCTTGGGTTAGCAATCAGCCCCAGCATTTT.

This clonotype came up many times. This chain uses TRBV24-1 with TRBJ2-4; 11 bases agree with TRBD1. Trimming took 3 bases from V and 7 from J; bases not matched to a gene: 4. This CDR3 is built from 15 residues. Looked up from germline, CDR1 is KGHDR and CDR2 is SFDVKD. The CDR3 is CATSDPGTGGNIQYF. The CDR3 DNA sequence: TGTGCCACCAGTGATCCCGGGACAGGGGGGAACATTCAGTACTTC.

There are a few counts of this clonotype. The V gene is TRBV5-1, the J gene TRBJ1-4, with D perhaps TRBD1 (5 bases). The CDR3 has 16 residues. CDR1 SGHRS and CDR2 YFSETQ come from the germline V gene. Trimming took off 4 bases at V and 5 bases at J, with 18 bases between the two ends. The CDR3 loop is CASSPNRNGINEKLFF. In nucleotides, the CDR3 is TGCGCCAGCAGCCCAAACAGGAACGGAATAAATGAAAAACTGTTTTTT.

The chain links TRBV20-1 to TRBJ2-1, with TRBD2 matching 10 bases. V shed 6 bases, J shed 6 bases, and the junction held 5 bases outside the gene matches. Germline CDR1 DFQATT, CDR2 SNEGSKA (reference sequence). The CDR3 runs to 13 residues. The CDR3 DNA is TGCAGTGCCAGCGGGGGGGGGTTCAATGAGCAGTTCTTC. It is translated as CSASGGGFNEQFF.

This clonotype was seen a handful of times. The chain carries TRBV9 and TRBJ2-1; 7 bases agree with TRBD2. This CDR3 region has 15 residues. J gave up 10 bases and V 0 bases, and 10 bases lay outside the gene matches. Per the germline V gene, CDR1 is SGDLS and CDR2 is YYNGEE. The CDR3 DNA is TGTGCCAGCAGCGTAGGTAGCGCGGGGGTCGGGGAGCAGTTCTTC. Translation: CASSVGSAGVGEQFF. Variable domain in full (rest from reference TRBV9 and TRBJ2-1): DSGVTQTPKHLITATGQRVTLRCSPRSGDLSVYWYQQSLDQGLQFLIQYYNGEERAKGNILERFSAQQFPDLHSELNLSSLELGDSALYFCASSVGSAGVGEQFFGPGTRLTVL.